A selection of T cell receptor beta chains follows, all from one sample in a study of regulatory T cells in long-lasting Graves disease. TCRdb called the multiplex PCR reads again in MiXCR, with one record for every CDR3 protein. In the table there are about 620,000 distinct CDR3 sequences, less than 20% of which are singletons. The sample was also reused in another study, on T cells in Graves' hyperthyroidism and ophthalmopathy.

The source was peripheral blood mononuclear cells (PBMCs), collected at new diagnosis, from a patient treated with antithyroid drugs. The receptors were gathered from a woman in her 30s with Graves disease. Both conserved end residues are part of each CDR3. The size of a clone is reported for some rows only, either as once, few or many, or as a class for expanded clones.

v_call,j_call,clone_size,cdr3_aa
TRBV2,TRBJ1-1,many,CASKQTSNTEAFF
TRBV28,TRBJ1-2,many,CASSLSSLPNGPSDGYTF
TRBV7-9,TRBJ1-6,few,CASSSFGTGNSPLHF
TRBV4-2,TRBJ1-1,NA,CASSQSPGSSENTEAFF
TRBV7-3,TRBJ1-2,few,CASSWGPFYGYTF
TRBV27,TRBJ2-2,few,CATGTSGSSTGELFF
TRBV6-1,TRBJ1-1,many,CASRLGVNTEAFF
TRBV3-1,TRBJ1-1,many,CASSQFLRLDTEAFF
TRBV19,TRBJ1-6,NA,CASSMGDGDSPLHF
TRBV20-1,TRBJ1-1,many,CSASAPGGSEAFF